The 26 T cell receptor beta chains given below trace back to one sample, sequenced in a study of early T cells in non-severe SARS-CoV-2 infection. Each CDR3 protein is one row after TCRdb ran MiXCR on the 5' RACE reads. The sample carries some 55,000 distinct CDR3 sequences, around 12% recorded once. Sequencing was performed on whole blood. Every receptor here comes from an adult who was a healthcare worker with PCR-confirmed SARS-CoV-2 infection or an uninfected control (not recorded which).

The chain carries TRBV28 and TRBJ2-5; D possibly uses TRBD1 or TRBD2 (7 bases each). V was cut by 3 bases and J by 2 bases, with 19 bases left in between. Germline assignment: CDR1 MDHEN and CDR2 SYDVKM. This CDR3 has 17 residues. As DNA, the CDR3 is TGTGCCAGCAGTTTTCCCCGGCCAGGGGGACTACAAGAGACCCAGTACTTC. It codes for CASSFPRPGGLQETQYF.

A note on this clonotype: This may come from a read error, since a much larger clone is one base off. This chain links TRBV7-6 with TRBJ1-5; D ambiguous. The CDR3 spans 13 residues. Per germline, CDR1 SGHVS and CDR2 FNYEAQ. Trimming stripped 2 bases from V and 3 bases from J, with 5 bases between. CDR3 residues: CASSLKSNQPQHF. Here the CDR3 DNA reads TGTGCCAGCAGCTTAAAATCCAATCAGCCCCAGCATTTT.

This clonotype was found many times. The J gene is TRBJ1-6, the V gene TRBV11-3, with D possibly TRBD1 on 6 matching bases. Germline CDR1 and CDR2: SGHNT and YENEEA. V was clipped by 5 bases and J by 6 bases, with 11 bases between them. This CDR3 contains 14 residues. Here the CDR3 reads CASSTGTGNSPLHF. CDR3 DNA: TGTGCCAGCAGCACAGGGACGGGTAATTCACCCCTCCACTTT.

The sample holds many counts of this clonotype. This chain joins TRBV18 and TRBJ2-7; a weak D match, TRBD1 (5 bases). The germline gives CDR1 KGHSH, CDR2 LQKENI. The length of the CDR3 is 15 residues. Trimming left V 0 bases short and J 4 bases short, with 13 bases between. DNA of the CDR3: TGTGCCAGCTCACCACCCGGTTCTGGGGCATACGAGCAGTACTTC. It is translated as CASSPPGSGAYEQYF.

This clonotype was found a few times. The CDR3 DNA follows: TGCAGCGTTGAGGAGACTAGCGCTCTCACAGATACGCAGTATTTT. It is translated as CSVEETSALTDTQYF. V is TRBV29-1 and J is TRBJ2-3; 8 bases are a match to TRBD2. The CDR3 is 15 amino acids. The J segment lost 2 bases and the V segment lost 3 bases, leaving 7 bases of the junction unmatched. In germline, CDR1 is SQVTM, CDR2 ANQGSEA.

This clonotype was observed at least ten times. The chain joins TRBV5-4 to TRBJ2-7; D remains ambiguous. The germline CDR1 and CDR2 sequences are SGHNT and YYREEE (reference sequence). V dropped 0 bases and J dropped 2 bases, with 6 bases sitting between them. The length of the CDR3 is 13 residues. The CDR3 DNA is TGTGCCAGCAGCTTGGAGGCAGCCTACGAGCAGTACTTC. Translated: CASSLEAAYEQYF.

This clonotype was recorded many times. V is TRBV7-3 and J is TRBJ2-7; maybe TRBD1 (5 bases). CDR1 and CDR2 from the germline V gene are SGHTA and FQGTGA. The V end lost 1 base, the J end lost 6 bases, and 10 bases lay between the germline ends. The CDR3 sequence is 13 residues long. The CDR3 here is CASSLMGQGEQYF. The DNA of the CDR3 is TGTGCCAGCAGCTTAATGGGGCAGGGCGAGCAGTACTTC.

A few counts support this clonotype. The chain joins TRBV12-3 or TRBV12-4 to TRBJ1-4; TRBD1 aligns across 8 bases. V gave up 5 bases and J gave up 4 bases; unmatched junction bases: 6. The CDR3 sequence is 15 residues long. DNA for the CDR3: TGTGCCAGCAGTCTCGGACAGGGTGTTAATGAAAAACTGTTTTTT. It codes for CASSLGQGVNEKLFF.

There are many counts of this clonotype. The chain recombines TRBV11-2 with TRBJ2-1, with 8 nucleotides matching TRBD2. This CDR3 is built from 17 residues. The V segment lost 4 bases and the J segment 0 bases; nucleotides outside the gene matches: 8. Germline V gives CDR1 SGHAT, CDR2 FQNNGV. CDR3 nucleotides: TGTGCCAGCAGCTCCTATAGCGGGGTGAGCTCCTACAATGAGCAGTTCTTC. As protein: CASSSYSGVSSYNEQFF.

Here the CDR3 reads CSAESLNTEAFF. The DNA of the CDR3 is TGCAGCGCCGAAAGCTTGAACACTGAAGCTTTCTTT. The chain couples TRBV29-1 to TRBJ1-1; D gene ambiguous. CDR3 length: 12 amino acids. Trimming left V 7 bases short and J 0 bases short, with 9 bases between. The germline V gene has CDR1 SQVTM and CDR2 ANQGSEA.

This clonotype was observed many times. The chain couples TRBV5-1 to TRBJ2-5, with D unresolved. With 2 bases removed from V and 2 bases from J, the gap between germline ends came to 10 bases. The length of the CDR3 is 14 residues. Germline lookup yields CDR1 SGHRS and CDR2 YFSETQ. For the CDR3, the DNA is TGCGCCAGCAGCTTCACTCCCGGTCAAGAGACCCAGTACTTC. Amino acid sequence: CASSFTPGQETQYF.

This clonotype has more than one count but fewer than ten. J is TRBJ1-3 and V is TRBV12-3 or TRBV12-4; D is unclear. The CDR3 has 15 amino acids. The V end lost 5 bases, the J end lost 4 bases, and 15 bases lay between the germline ends. CDR3 residues: CASSPPVGAGNTIYF. In DNA, the CDR3 is TGTGCCAGCAGTCCCCCGGTGGGAGCAGGAAACACCATATATTTT.

This clonotype has at least ten counts. The V call is TRBV5-4, the J call TRBJ1-1; D is ambiguous. Germline CDR1 SGHNT, CDR2 YYREEE (reference sequence). The CDR3 is made up of 15 amino acids. V was cut by 0 bases and J by 1 base, with 10 bases left in between. The CDR3 region is CASSLDSRGNTEAFF. Written as DNA, the CDR3 is TGTGCCAGCAGCTTGGACAGTCGGGGGAACACTGAAGCTTTCTTT.

This clonotype came up many times. The chain uses TRBV7-8 and TRBJ2-1, with D tentatively TRBD1 (6 bases). From germline, CDR1 is SGHVS and CDR2 FQNEAQ. Between the trimmed V and J ends, which lost 0 bases and 6 bases, there was a span of 12 bases. This CDR3 has 15 residues. CDR3 loop: CASSLAATGGNEQFF. In nucleotides, the CDR3 is TGTGCCAGCAGCTTAGCGGCGACAGGAGGCAATGAGCAGTTCTTC.

The chain employs TRBV5-1 and TRBJ1-6, with D perhaps matching TRBD1 (5 bases). With 4 bases removed from V and 9 bases from J, the gap between germline ends came to 8 bases. CDR1 is SGHRS, CDR2 YFSETQ, per germline. The CDR3 is made up of 12 amino acids. The CDR3 DNA reads TGCGCCAGCAGCCCTGGGGGTTCACCCCTCCACTTT. This sequence encodes CASSPGGSPLHF.

The V and J genes are TRBV5-1 and TRBJ2-2; D is unresolved. The CDR3 runs 14 residues. Trimming pared 0 bases from V and 6 bases from J, leaving 9 bases between. Germline V gene lookup returns CDR1 SGHRS and CDR2 YFSETQ. This chain's CDR3 is CASSLEDTAGELFF. The CDR3 nucleotides read TGCGCCAGCAGCTTGGAAGATACCGCCGGGGAGCTGTTTTTT.

This clonotype was observed a handful of times. The rearrangement links TRBV5-1 to TRBJ1-1, with no clear D. CDR1 is SGHRS, CDR2 YFSETQ, per germline. The length of the CDR3 is 16 residues. The V end was cut by 0 bases, the J end by 0 bases, with 12 bases between. Here the CDR3 DNA reads TGCGCCAGCAGCTTGGCCGGCGGATTGATGAACACTGAAGCTTTCTTT. Translation gives CASSLAGGLMNTEAFF. Looking up the rest from reference TRBV5-1 and TRBJ1-1 gives the full variable domain: KAGVTQTPRYLIKTRGQQVTLSCSPISGHRSVSWYQQTPGQGLQFLFEYFSETQRNKGNFPGRFSGRQFSNSRSEMNVSTLELGDSALYLCASSLAGGLMNTEAFFGQGTRLTVV.

This clonotype was seen a single time. A single base separates this from a much larger clone, so it may be a read error. The V gene is TRBV29-1, the J gene TRBJ2-3; unclear D gene. The CDR3 totals 11 residues. Germline V gene sequence: CDR1 SQVTM, CDR2 ANQGSEA. The V end lost 7 bases, the J end lost 4 bases, and 9 bases lay between the germline ends. Here the CDR3 reads CSDVLADTQYF. Here the CDR3 DNA reads TGCAGCGACGTCTTAGCAGATACGCAGTATTTT.

In this sample, this clonotype turned up many times. The rearrangement uses TRBV21-1 and TRBJ1-1; no DNA check was done on the table's D call, TRBD1. TRBV21-1 is a known pseudogene. This CDR3 has 15 amino acids. The CDR3: CASSRVPGTEPDTFF. CDR3 in DNA: TGTGCCAGCAGTCGAGTGCCCGGGACAGAGCCCGACACTTTCTTT.

This clonotype was seen more than once but under ten times. The chain recombines TRBV29-1 with TRBJ2-7; 8 bases are a match to TRBD2. Germline V gene lookup returns CDR1 SQVTM and CDR2 ANQGSEA. V was pared by 6 bases and J by 1 base, with 5 bases of the junction left unmatched. CDR3 length: 13 residues. The CDR3 sequence: CSVGGDISYEQYF. The CDR3 region has the DNA TGCAGCGTCGGGGGGGACATTTCCTACGAGCAGTACTTC.

This clonotype was recorded at least ten times. The chain joins TRBV9 to TRBJ1-2, with TRBD1 matching over 8 bases. Germline V lookup: CDR1 SGDLS, CDR2 YYNGEE. V lost 3 bases, J lost 2 bases, and 6 bases stayed unmatched. The CDR3 totals 15 residues. DNA of the CDR3: TGTGCCAGCAGCGCCTTCCGACAGGGGAACTATGGCTACACCTTC. Amino acids: CASSAFRQGNYGYTF.

This clonotype was recorded a few times. The CDR3 here is CASSYLAGSYEQYF. The CDR3 nucleotides read TGTGCCAGCAGTTACCTAGCGGGATCGTACGAGCAGTACTTC. V usage is TRBV6-5 and J usage is TRBJ2-7, with 9 bases that match TRBD2. This CDR3 spans 14 amino acids. The junction had 3 bases not matched to a gene; V was cut back by 2 bases and J by 4 bases. CDR1 is MNHEY and CDR2 is SVGAGI in the germline V gene.

The sample holds many counts of this clonotype. In DNA form, the CDR3 reads TGTGCCAGCAGCCCAAGGGCGGGGGCTCGTAATTCACCCCTCCACTTT. It is translated as CASSPRAGARNSPLHF. The chain couples TRBV28 to TRBJ1-6, with D tentatively TRBD1 (6 bases). Looked up from germline, CDR1 is MDHEN and CDR2 is SYDVKM. The CDR3 is made up of 16 amino acids. Trimming pared 6 bases from V and 6 bases from J, leaving 18 bases between.

This chain joins TRBV3-1 and TRBJ1-2; D ambiguous. The CDR3 consists of 12 residues. The V gene lost 3 bases and the J gene lost 4 bases, with 6 bases spanning the gap. CDR1 LGHDT and CDR2 YNNKEL come from the germline V gene (reference sequence). In DNA, the CDR3 is TGTGCCAGCAGCCAGAGTGTCTATGGCTACACCTTC. Encoded protein: CASSQSVYGYTF.

This clonotype occurred many times. The chain is built from TRBV7-9 and TRBJ2-2, with D possibly being TRBD1 (5 bases). The CDR3 runs 16 residues. CDR1 and CDR2 from the germline V gene are SEHNR and FQNEAQ (reference sequence). Trimming shortened V by 7 bases and J by 4 bases, and 19 bases separated the two germline ends. The CDR3 here is CASTFDLGVSTGELFF. CDR3 nucleotide sequence: TGTGCCAGCACCTTTGACTTAGGGGTTAGCACCGGGGAGCTGTTTTTT.

There are a few counts of this clonotype. This chain uses TRBV6-1 with TRBJ1-1; D gene unclear. CDR3 length equals 15 residues. CDR1 MNHNS and CDR2 SASEGT come from the germline V gene. Trimming removed 8 bases from V and 4 bases from J, with 20 bases in between. This CDR3 is CASDFSGGVGTEAFF. For the CDR3, the DNA is TGTGCCAGCGACTTTTCCGGTGGTGTCGGCACTGAAGCTTTCTTT.